What follows describes a single TCR beta chain. UMIs and sample barcodes were carried by the TCR alpha and TCR beta cDNA libraries that 5'RACE produced using constant-segment primers. TCRdb re-derived calls from the 5' RACE reads in MiXCR, one entry per CDR3 protein. The data contain more than 300,000 distinct CDR3 sequences, under 25% of them seen just once; the ten biggest clones take up roughly 23%. The CDR3 contains 16 residues. V was cut by 5 bases and J by 0 bases, with 16 bases left in between. Germline CDR1 is SEHNR and CDR2 is FQNEAQ (reference sequence). This sample was taken from a study of T-cell memory formation after mild COVID-19.

The sample taken for sequencing was PBMCs or a T cell subset sorted from them (not recorded which). This sequence originates from a man aged 18 to 29 who had mild COVID-19 (a few samples of this study predate the infection). Cell type and time point are not known. This chain joins TRBV7-9 and TRBJ1-1; D might be TRBD1 (6 bases). The CDR3 loop reads CASSPRWQGMNTEAFF. CDR3 bases: TGTGCCAGCAGCCCAAGATGGCAGGGGATGAACACTGAAGCTTTCTTT.